Presented here are 18 T cell receptor beta chains from one specimen sequenced in a study of control samples from healthy donors and cancer patients. Repertoires were generated with immunoSEQ multiplex PCR, while TCRdb's copy carries only in-frame clones and drops some. The sample yields about 12,000 clones, approximately 94% seen once. Sequenced: PBMCs. Source of these receptors: a man in his sixties or seventies with head and neck cancer.

The chain uses TRBV6-5 and TRBJ1-2, with 11 bases that match TRBD1. In germline, CDR1 is MNHEY, CDR2 SVGAGI. The J segment lost 4 bases and the V segment lost 1 base, leaving 5 bases of the junction unmatched. The CDR3 sequence is 16 residues long. The CDR3 region has the DNA TGTGCCAGCAGTTACTGGACAGGGGGCGCAGGCTATGGCTACACCTTC. As protein: CASSYWTGGAGYGYTF.

The J gene is TRBJ2-7, the V gene TRBV6-5, with D possibly matching TRBD1 (6 bases). This CDR3 is 15 amino acids long. V was pared by 7 bases and J by 2 bases, with 18 bases between. Germline V CDR1 and CDR2: MNHEY, SVGAGI. CDR3 DNA: TGTGCCAGCACTCGAGGAGGAGACAGGACCTACGAGCAGTACTTC. This codes for CASTRGGDRTYEQYF.

The chain recombines TRBV6-5 with TRBJ2-3; a weak D match, TRBD2 (5 bases). In germline, CDR1 is MNHEY, CDR2 SVGAGI. This CDR3 is 12 amino acids long. With 7 bases removed from V and 12 bases from J, the gap between germline ends came to 17 bases. CDR3 sequence reads: CASNPPGESQYF. The CDR3, as DNA: TGTGCCAGCAACCCCCCCGGGGAGTCCCAGTATTTT.

This chain joins TRBV5-1 and TRBJ2-1, with TRBD2 matching over 8 bases. CDR3 length: 21 residues. Germline V gives CDR1 SGHRS, CDR2 YFSETQ. Trimming cost V 1 base and J 0 bases; bases outside gene matches: 18. CDR3 nucleotide sequence: TGCGCCAGCAGCTTGAGCGGACCCGTAGCGGGAAGGGTCTCCTCCTACAATGAGCAGTTCTTC. It specifies CASSLSGPVAGRVSSYNEQFF.

Note on this clone: This sample includes further DNA sequences coding for the same CDR3. V is TRBV7-8 and J is TRBJ2-7, with 8 nucleotides matching TRBD2. V lost 1 base, J lost 6 bases, and 11 bases stayed unmatched. This CDR3 is 16 amino acids long. CDR1 and CDR2 from the germline V gene are SGHVS and FQNEAQ. This chain's CDR3 is CASSLVLGGVMGEQYF. The CDR3 DNA reads TGTGCCAGCAGCTTAGTCCTCGGGGGGGTGATGGGCGAGCAGTACTTC.

In its sample, this clone was seen once. The DNA for the CDR3 is TGTGCCAGCAGCGGACAGGGGCGGACCTACGAGCAGTACTTC. Its translation: CASSGQGRTYEQYF. The V call is TRBV2, the J call TRBJ2-7; the match to TRBD1 covers 9 bases. V shed 6 bases, J shed 2 bases, and the junction held 5 bases outside the gene matches. Germline CDR1 reads SNHLY; CDR2 reads FYNNEI. The CDR3 is 14 residues long.

V usage is TRBV2 and J usage is TRBJ1-5; D is unclear. The CDR3 consists of 14 residues. Germline CDR1 SNHLY, CDR2 FYNNEI. Between the trimmed V and J ends, which lost 2 bases and 0 bases, there was a span of 5 bases. CDR3 DNA: TGTGCCAGCAGTGAAATGAATAGCAATCAGCCCCAGCATTTT. Translated, it gives CASSEMNSNQPQHF.

The chain uses TRBV6-5 and TRBJ1-2, with D hard to call. The CDR3 extends over 15 amino acids. Trimming removed 5 bases at V and 4 bases at J, with 17 bases between. Germline loops: CDR1 MNHEY, CDR2 SVGAGI. CDR3 residues: CASSPRRAPSYGYTF. In DNA, the CDR3 is TGTGCCAGCAGTCCTCGGAGGGCCCCCTCCTATGGCTACACCTTC.

V and J are TRBV2 and TRBJ1-5; perhaps TRBD1 as D (6 bases). CDR3 length equals 15 residues. V lost 1 base and J 7 bases, leaving 14 bases between the germline ends. Germline V gene data show CDR1 as SNHLY and CDR2 as FYNNEI. The CDR3 is CASSEGSRGGQPQHF. The DNA of the CDR3 is TGTGCCAGCAGTGAAGGTAGCAGGGGCGGGCAGCCCCAGCATTTT. The complete variable domain, with remaining parts taken from reference TRBV2 and TRBJ1-5, reads EPEVTQTPSHQVTQMGQEVILRCVPISNHLYFYWYRQILGQKVEFLVSFYNNEISEKSEIFDDQFSVERPDGSNFTLKIRSTKLEDSAMYFCASSEGSRGGQPQHFGDGTRLSIL.

The chain is built from TRBV5-1 and TRBJ2-5, with D hard to call. Trimming left V 7 bases short and J 2 bases short, with 15 bases between. Germline loops: CDR1 SGHRS, CDR2 YFSETQ. The CDR3 runs 14 residues. CDR3 coding DNA: TGCGCCAGCCGGGTGAGTGGGTCTCAAGAGACCCAGTACTTC. It codes for CASRVSGSQETQYF.

The rearrangement uses TRBV6-5 and TRBJ2-2; D might be TRBD2 (6 bases). V was trimmed by 7 bases and J by 2 bases, leaving 11 bases between them. The CDR3 runs to 14 residues. Germline V gene sequence: CDR1 MNHEY, CDR2 SVGAGI. The CDR3 sequence is CASTRGTNTGELFF. Here the CDR3 DNA reads TGTGCCAGCACGCGGGGTACCAACACCGGGGAGCTGTTTTTT.

V gene TRBV10-2 combines with J gene TRBJ2-5, with unresolved D. CDR3 length equals 13 residues. V lost 2 bases and J 5 bases, leaving 9 bases between the germline ends. Germline CDR1 and CDR2: WSHSY and SAAADI. The CDR3 here is CASSEPPGETQYF. The DNA of the CDR3 is TGCGCCAGCAGTGAGCCCCCCGGTGAGACCCAGTACTTC.

The rearrangement links TRBV18 to TRBJ2-5; D may be TRBD1 (6 bases). Trimming shortened V by 9 bases and J by 1 base, and 12 bases separated the two germline ends. This CDR3 comprises 13 residues. The germline CDR1 and CDR2 sequences are KGHSH and LQKENI. CDR3 amino acids: CASLRDTQETQYF. Here the CDR3 DNA reads TGTGCCAGTTTACGGGACACCCAAGAGACCCAGTACTTC.

This clone was detected only once. This chain connects TRBV5-6 to TRBJ2-4, with a tentative D call TRBD1 (5 bases). From germline, CDR1 is SGHDT and CDR2 YYEEEE. CDR3 length equals 14 residues. The ends were cut back, 0 bases at V and 5 bases at J, with 9 bases in the middle. CDR3 in DNA: TGTGCCAGCAGCTTGGTAGGGGCCCAAAACATTCAGTACTTC. It specifies CASSLVGAQNIQYF.

The CDR3 is CASSLDTGSRNGYTF. CDR3 DNA sequence: TGCGCCAGCAGCTTAGATACAGGGAGCCGAAATGGCTACACCTTC. The chain couples TRBV5-1 to TRBJ1-2, with D maybe TRBD1 (6 bases). V lost 2 bases and J lost 6, with 17 bases in between. This CDR3 is 15 amino acids long. The germline CDR1 and CDR2 sequences are SGHRS and YFSETQ.

The V call is TRBV28, the J call TRBJ1-3; D is unclear. Trimming took 4 bases from V and 4 from J, leaving 11 bases between them. Germline CDR1 and CDR2: MDHEN and SYDVKM. The CDR3 is 14 amino acids. In DNA form, the CDR3 reads TGTGCCAGCAGTTCCCCTTCAGTGGGAAACACCATATATTTT. Its protein is CASSSPSVGNTIYF.

The rearrangement links TRBV7-8 to TRBJ2-7, with D uncertain. This CDR3 has 14 residues. Trimming left V 4 bases short and J 4 bases short, with 14 bases between. Germline V gene data show CDR1 as SGHVS and CDR2 as FQNEAQ. This chain's CDR3 is CASSSVRDGYEQYF. In DNA, the CDR3 is TGTGCCAGCAGCTCAGTTAGAGATGGGTACGAGCAGTACTTC.

J is TRBJ2-3 and V is TRBV6-6, with D uncertain. Germline CDR1 reads MNHNY; CDR2 reads SVGAGI (reference sequence). The CDR3 contains 14 residues. Trimming cost V 4 bases and J 0 bases, with 8 bases left between them. DNA of the CDR3: TGTGCCAGCAGTTTCTGGGGTAGCACAGATACGCAGTATTTT. Its translation is CASSFWGSTDTQYF.